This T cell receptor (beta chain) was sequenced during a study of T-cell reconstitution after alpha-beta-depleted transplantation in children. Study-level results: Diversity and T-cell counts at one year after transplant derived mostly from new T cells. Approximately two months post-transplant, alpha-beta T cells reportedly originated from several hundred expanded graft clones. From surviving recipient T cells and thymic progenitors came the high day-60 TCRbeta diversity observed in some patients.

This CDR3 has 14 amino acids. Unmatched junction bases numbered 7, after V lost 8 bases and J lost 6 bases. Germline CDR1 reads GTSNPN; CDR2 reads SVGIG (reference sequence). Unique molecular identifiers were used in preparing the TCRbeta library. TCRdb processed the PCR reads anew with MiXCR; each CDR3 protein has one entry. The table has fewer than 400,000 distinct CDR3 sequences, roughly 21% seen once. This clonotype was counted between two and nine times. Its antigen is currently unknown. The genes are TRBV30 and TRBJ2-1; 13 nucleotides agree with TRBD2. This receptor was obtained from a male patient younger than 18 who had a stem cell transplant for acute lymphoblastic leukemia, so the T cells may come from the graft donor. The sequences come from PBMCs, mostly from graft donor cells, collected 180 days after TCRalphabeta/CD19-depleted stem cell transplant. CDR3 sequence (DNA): TGTGCCGCCAGCGGACTAGCGGGAGTCAATGAGCAGTTCTTC. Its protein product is CAASGLAGVNEQFF.